This TCR beta chain derives from a study of T cell changes during pregnancy in multiple sclerosis. This clone came up a few times. The protocol was immunoSEQ multiplex PCR, while the TCRdb copy is restricted to in-frame clones and leaves out a portion. The sample contains approximately 92,000 clones, roughly nine tenths of which appear only once. The sequenced sample was peripheral blood, obtained in the first trimester of pregnancy. This clonotype was sampled from a female donor with multiple sclerosis, enrolled in a pregnancy study.

CDR3 loop: CSAGQHLGYGYTF. CDR3 nucleotides: TGCAGCGCCGGACAGCACCTAGGCTATGGCTACACCTTC. The chain combines TRBV29-1 with TRBJ1-2; the D gene is possibly TRBD1 (6 bases). The CDR3 consists of 13 residues. Germline V gene data show CDR1 as SQVTM and CDR2 as ANQGSEA. Trimming cost V 7 bases and J 4 bases, with 16 bases left between them. The whole variable domain, remainder taken from reference TRBV29-1 and TRBJ1-2, is SAVISQKPSRDICQRGTSLTIQCQVDSQVTMMFWYRQQPGQSLTLIATANQGSEATYESGFVIDKFPISRPNLTFSTLTVSNMSPEDSSIYLCSAGQHLGYGYTFGSGTRLTVV.